This TCR beta chain comes out of a study of cytomegalovirus exposure and HLA in healthy donors. General study points: The majority of TCR sequences were rare, yet some public TCRs appeared in many donors. The study recorded 160 or so TCR beta chains that were cytomegalovirus-associated.

As regards this clone: Its specificity is unknown.

Assay: immunoSEQ multiplex PCR; the TCRdb copy retains only in-frame clones and omits some. The data contain hundreds of thousands of clones, more than 80% of them seen just once; the ten biggest clones take up 0.83%. V shed 4 bases and J shed 2 bases, with 14 bases lying between them. The CDR3 runs 15 residues. Germline V gives CDR1 SGHAT, CDR2 FQDESV (reference sequence). This TCR derives from a young woman in good health and CMV-seronegative. Specimen: PBMCs. J is TRBJ2-5 and V is TRBV11-1; maybe TRBD1 (5 bases). CDR3 protein: CASSSNLRTQETQYF. CDR3 nucleotides: TGTGCCAGCAGCTCCAACTTGAGGACACAAGAGACCCAGTACTTC.